This T cell receptor beta chain stems from a study of CXCR3-negative and CXCR3-positive naive CD8 T cells. Broader study findings: More hydrophobic TRB CDR3s were found in CXCR3-positive naive cells than in CXCR3-negative naive cells. Sequencing showed both naive subsets with comparably high diversity, and memory CD8+ cells much lower. TCR strength was inferred from TRB CDR3 properties, while surface CD5 was comparable between naive subsets.

Turning to this clonotype: The antigen is unknown.

Carrying UMI labels, the TRB cDNA libraries were prepared through 5' RACE. TCRdb reprocessed the 5' RACE reads, with one entry per CDR3 protein and no DNA. The table gives 84,000 or so distinct CDR3 sequences; the top ten clones make up approximately 0.6% of it. Per germline, CDR1 MNHEY and CDR2 SMNVEV (reference sequence). The CDR3 spans 12 residues. The sequenced material came from naive CXCR3+ CD8+ T cells from blood. The sample's subset: CD45RO-CCR7+CD27+CD95- naive CD8+ T cells expressing CXCR3 (TNR3+). This TCR derives from a human donor in good health. Some clones in this sample may be carry-over from other donors' samples. The chain uses TRBV27 and TRBJ2-5; TCRdb names TRBD2, which stays unverified in the absence of DNA. The CDR3 sequence is CASSFPAGTQYF.